The rows below give T cell receptor beta chains drawn from one sample of a study of PD-1 blockade in classical Hodgkin lymphoma. Sequencing used immunoSEQ multiplex PCR; TCRdb keeps in-frame clones, though not all of them. The sample yields more than 70,000 clones, nearly 95% seen once. The source material was peripheral blood mononuclear cells (PBMCs), sampled before the second cycle of nivolumab. These receptors were obtained from a human donor with classical Hodgkin lymphoma. Both conserved end residues are part of each CDR3. The order of the fields is CDR3 protein, J gene, V gene.

cdr3_aa: CASSLKGLAGVQRNTGELFF
j_call: TRBJ2-2
v_call: TRBV7-3

cdr3_aa: CSVVSGGQETQYF
j_call: TRBJ2-5
v_call: TRBV29-1

cdr3_aa: CASRTSGRIGEQYF
j_call: TRBJ2-7
v_call: TRBV10-2

cdr3_aa: CASSQVSYEQYF
j_call: TRBJ2-7
v_call: TRBV7-2

cdr3_aa: CASSYWRTSNYGYTF
j_call: TRBJ1-2
v_call: TRBV6-6

cdr3_aa: CSEGTGGLNGYTF
j_call: TRBJ1-2
v_call: TRBV29-1

cdr3_aa: CASSRGTLPNQPQHF
j_call: TRBJ1-5
v_call: TRBV5-5

cdr3_aa: CASSAGRSGPYNEQFF
j_call: TRBJ2-1
v_call: TRBV11-1

cdr3_aa: CAISDSRVNYGYTF
j_call: TRBJ1-2
v_call: TRBV10-3

cdr3_aa: CASSHEGQGNTGELFF
j_call: TRBJ2-2
v_call: TRBV18

cdr3_aa: CASSEPSGFPYEQYF
j_call: TRBJ2-7
v_call: TRBV6-1

cdr3_aa: CASSRETKDTQYF
j_call: TRBJ2-3
v_call: TRBV11-3

cdr3_aa: CAISGAGTDTQYF
j_call: TRBJ2-3
v_call: TRBV10-3

cdr3_aa: CASSLSRGVGEKLFF
j_call: TRBJ1-4
v_call: TRBV27

cdr3_aa: CASSLALPNYGYTF
j_call: TRBJ1-2
v_call: TRBV5-4

cdr3_aa: CASSLGWTTDTQYF
j_call: TRBJ2-3
v_call: TRBV2

cdr3_aa: CASRHQGGDTEAFF
j_call: TRBJ1-1
v_call: TRBV7-9

cdr3_aa: CASSLGIGDTQYF
j_call: TRBJ2-3
v_call: TRBV27

cdr3_aa: CAWSGSLNSGPQHF
j_call: TRBJ1-5
v_call: TRBV30

cdr3_aa: CASSVFSATNEKLFF
j_call: TRBJ1-4
v_call: TRBV2

cdr3_aa: CASNGLAGAGSYEQYF
j_call: TRBJ2-7
v_call: TRBV2

cdr3_aa: CASRLAADRQNTEAFF
j_call: TRBJ1-1
v_call: TRBV2

cdr3_aa: CAISELTGTEASGNTIYF
j_call: TRBJ1-3
v_call: TRBV10-3

cdr3_aa: CASGLVIFDSVYGDTQYF
j_call: TRBJ2-3
v_call: TRBV12-5

cdr3_aa: CASSSLQRGFGDEQYF
j_call: TRBJ2-7
v_call: TRBV5-5

cdr3_aa: CASAFDTQYF
j_call: TRBJ2-3
v_call: TRBV11-2

cdr3_aa: CSAWRQETQYF
j_call: TRBJ2-5
v_call: TRBV20-1

cdr3_aa: CASSQSYGNQETQYF
j_call: TRBJ2-5
v_call: TRBV23-1

cdr3_aa: CASISAGVLLPGELFF
j_call: TRBJ2-2
v_call: TRBV28

cdr3_aa: CASRLTGTGYEQYF
j_call: TRBJ2-7
v_call: TRBV7-8

cdr3_aa: CASSPSGREVGYTF
j_call: TRBJ1-2
v_call: TRBV18

cdr3_aa: CASRSARPGLGNTIYF
j_call: TRBJ1-3
v_call: TRBV7-9

cdr3_aa: CASSLGGSGANVLTF
j_call: TRBJ2-6
v_call: TRBV5-4

cdr3_aa: CASSLGTDYEQYF
j_call: TRBJ2-7
v_call: TRBV27

cdr3_aa: CASSLAQSYEQYF
j_call: TRBJ2-7
v_call: TRBV5-4

cdr3_aa: CASSYSIGSTDTQYF
j_call: TRBJ2-3
v_call: TRBV6-5

cdr3_aa: CAISETRGEAQFF
j_call: TRBJ2-1
v_call: TRBV10-3

cdr3_aa: CASSPRPDNEKLFF
j_call: TRBJ1-4
v_call: TRBV5-4

cdr3_aa: CASSTGRGSGANVLTF
j_call: TRBJ2-6
v_call: TRBV19

cdr3_aa: CASSEGSGSSFF
j_call: TRBJ2-1
v_call: TRBV4-1

cdr3_aa: CASSLTNVYGYTF
j_call: TRBJ1-2
v_call: TRBV5-6

cdr3_aa: CASSRPGTSGGYNEQFF
j_call: TRBJ2-1
v_call: TRBV28